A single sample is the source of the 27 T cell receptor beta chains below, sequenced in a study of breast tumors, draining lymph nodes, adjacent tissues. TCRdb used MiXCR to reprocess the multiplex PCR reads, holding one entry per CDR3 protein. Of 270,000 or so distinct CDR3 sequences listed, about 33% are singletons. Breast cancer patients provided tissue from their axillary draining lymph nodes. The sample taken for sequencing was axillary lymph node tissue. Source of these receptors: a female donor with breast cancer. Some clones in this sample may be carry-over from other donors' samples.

CDR3 sequence: CSASLPGKPYEQYF. CDR3 nucleotide sequence: TGCAGTGCTAGCCTTCCGGGAAAGCCCTACGAGCAGTACTTC. The V and J genes are TRBV20-1 and TRBJ2-7; D is possibly TRBD2 (5 bases). The V gene lost 3 bases and the J gene lost 2 bases, with 14 bases spanning the gap. Germline V gene sequence: CDR1 DFQATT, CDR2 SNEGSKA (reference sequence). The CDR3 is 14 residues long.

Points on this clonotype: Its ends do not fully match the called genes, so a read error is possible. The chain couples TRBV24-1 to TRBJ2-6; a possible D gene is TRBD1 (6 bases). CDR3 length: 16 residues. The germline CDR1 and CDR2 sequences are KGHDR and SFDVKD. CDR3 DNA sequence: TGTGCCGCCAGTGATGGGGGCAGAGCTGGGGCCAACGTCCCGACTTTC. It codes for CAASDGGRAGANVPTF.

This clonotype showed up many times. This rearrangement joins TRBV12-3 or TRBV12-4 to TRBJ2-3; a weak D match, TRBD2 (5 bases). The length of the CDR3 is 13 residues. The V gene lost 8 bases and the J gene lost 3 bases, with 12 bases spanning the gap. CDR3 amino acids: CASQRGRTDTQYF. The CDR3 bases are TGTGCCAGCCAGCGTGGGAGAACAGATACGCAGTATTTT.

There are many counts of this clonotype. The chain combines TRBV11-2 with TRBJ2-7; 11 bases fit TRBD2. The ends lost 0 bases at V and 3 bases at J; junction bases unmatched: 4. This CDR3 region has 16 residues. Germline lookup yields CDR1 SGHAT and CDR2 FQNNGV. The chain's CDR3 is CASSLDAGLAGYEQYF. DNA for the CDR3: TGTGCCAGCAGCTTAGATGCAGGACTAGCGGGCTACGAGCAGTACTTC. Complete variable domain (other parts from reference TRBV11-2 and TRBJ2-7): EAGVAQSPRYKIIEKRQSVAFWCNPISGHATLYWYQQILGQGPKLLIQFQNNGVVDDSQLPKDRFSAERLKGVDSTLKIQPAKLEDSAVYLCASSLDAGLAGYEQYFGPGTRLTVT.

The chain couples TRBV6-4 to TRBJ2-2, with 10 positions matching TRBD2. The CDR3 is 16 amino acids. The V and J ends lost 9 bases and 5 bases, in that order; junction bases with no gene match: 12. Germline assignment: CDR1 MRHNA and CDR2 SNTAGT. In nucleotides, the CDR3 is TGTGCCAGAAGACAGCGGGAGGGCCTGCGGACCGGGGAGCTGTTTTTT. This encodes CARRQREGLRTGELFF.

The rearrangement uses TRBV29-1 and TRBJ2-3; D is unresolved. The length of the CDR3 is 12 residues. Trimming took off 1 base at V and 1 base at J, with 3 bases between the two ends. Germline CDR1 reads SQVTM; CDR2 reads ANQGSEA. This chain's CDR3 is CSVEVGTDTQYF. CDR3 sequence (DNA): TGCAGCGTTGAAGTTGGCACAGATACGCAGTATTTT.

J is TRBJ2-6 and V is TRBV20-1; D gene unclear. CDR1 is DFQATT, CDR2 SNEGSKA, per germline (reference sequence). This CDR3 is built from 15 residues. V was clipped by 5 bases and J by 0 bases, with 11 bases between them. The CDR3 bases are TGCAGTGCTCCGAACCCCACCTCTGGGGCCAACGTCCTGACTTTC. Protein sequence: CSAPNPTSGANVLTF.

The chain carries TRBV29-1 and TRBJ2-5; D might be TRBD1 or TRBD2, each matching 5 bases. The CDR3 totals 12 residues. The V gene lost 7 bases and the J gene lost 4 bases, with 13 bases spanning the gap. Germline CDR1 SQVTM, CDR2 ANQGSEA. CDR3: CSAGAVGETQYF. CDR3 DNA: TGCAGCGCCGGGGCGGTGGGAGAGACCCAGTACTTC.

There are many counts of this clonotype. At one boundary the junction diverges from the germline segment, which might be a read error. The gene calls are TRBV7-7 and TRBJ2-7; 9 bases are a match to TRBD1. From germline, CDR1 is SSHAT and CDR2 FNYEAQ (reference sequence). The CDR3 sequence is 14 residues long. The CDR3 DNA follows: TGTGCTAGCAGCTCCGGGACAGGGAACTACGAGCAGTACTTC. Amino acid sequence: CASSSGTGNYEQYF.

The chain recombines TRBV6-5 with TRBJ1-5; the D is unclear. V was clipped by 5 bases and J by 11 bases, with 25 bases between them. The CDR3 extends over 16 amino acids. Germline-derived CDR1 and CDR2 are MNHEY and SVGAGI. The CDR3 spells CASSHGASGGKETQHF. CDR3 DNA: TGTGCCAGCAGTCATGGCGCTAGTGGAGGCAAAGAGACCCAGCATTTT.

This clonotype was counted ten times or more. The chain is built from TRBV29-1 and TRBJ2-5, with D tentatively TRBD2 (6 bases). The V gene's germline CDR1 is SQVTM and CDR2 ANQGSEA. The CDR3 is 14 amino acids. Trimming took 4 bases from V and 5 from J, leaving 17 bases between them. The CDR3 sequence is CSVGGDGRRETQYF. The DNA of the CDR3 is TGCAGCGTTGGTGGTGACGGGAGAAGGGAGACCCAGTACTTC.

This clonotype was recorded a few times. Here the CDR3 reads CASSFGVPLASYGYTF. CDR3 DNA: TGTGCCAGCAGCTTCGGGGTTCCTTTGGCATCCTATGGCTACACCTTC. The chain is built from TRBV5-4 and TRBJ1-2; D remains ambiguous. Per germline, CDR1 SGHNT and CDR2 YYREEE (reference sequence). V shed 2 bases and J shed 4 bases, with 18 bases lying between them. CDR3 length: 16 amino acids.

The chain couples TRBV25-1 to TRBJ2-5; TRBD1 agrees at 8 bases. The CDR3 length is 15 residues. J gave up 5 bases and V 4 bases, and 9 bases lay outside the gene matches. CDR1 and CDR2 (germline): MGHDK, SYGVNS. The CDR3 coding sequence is TGTGCCAGCAGTGCAAGGGGACAGGATGGGGAGACCCAGTACTTC. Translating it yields CASSARGQDGETQYF. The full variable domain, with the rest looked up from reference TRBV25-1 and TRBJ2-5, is EADIYQTPRYLVIGTGKKITLECSQTMGHDKMYWYQQDPGMELHLIHYSYGVNSTEKGDLSSESTVSRIRTEHFPLTLESARPSHTSQYLCASSARGQDGETQYFGPGTRLLVL.

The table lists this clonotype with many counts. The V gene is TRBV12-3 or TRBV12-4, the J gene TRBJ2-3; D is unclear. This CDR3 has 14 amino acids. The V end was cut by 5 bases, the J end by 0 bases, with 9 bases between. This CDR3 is CASSLSDSTDTQYF. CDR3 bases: TGTGCCAGCAGTCTGTCCGACAGCACAGATACGCAGTATTTT.

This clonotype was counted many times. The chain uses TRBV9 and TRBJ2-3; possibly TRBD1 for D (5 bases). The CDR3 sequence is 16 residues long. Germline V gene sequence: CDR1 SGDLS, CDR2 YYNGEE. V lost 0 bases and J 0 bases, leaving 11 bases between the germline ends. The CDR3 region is CASSVVGQGSTDTQYF. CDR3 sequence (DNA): TGTGCCAGCAGCGTAGTTGGGCAGGGTAGCACAGATACGCAGTATTTT.

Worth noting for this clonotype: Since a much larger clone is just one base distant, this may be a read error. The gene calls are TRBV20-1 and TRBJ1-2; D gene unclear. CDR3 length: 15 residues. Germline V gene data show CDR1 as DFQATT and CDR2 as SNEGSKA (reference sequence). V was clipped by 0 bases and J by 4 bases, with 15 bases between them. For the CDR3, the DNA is TGCAGTGCTAGAGATTCCCAACAGTCAACCTATGGCTACACCTTC. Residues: CSARDSQQSTYGYTF.

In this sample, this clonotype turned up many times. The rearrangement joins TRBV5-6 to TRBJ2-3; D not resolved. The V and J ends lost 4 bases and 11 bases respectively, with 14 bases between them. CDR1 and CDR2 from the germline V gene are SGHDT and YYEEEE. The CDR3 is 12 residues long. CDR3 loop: CASSHARTLQYF. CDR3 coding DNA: TGTGCCAGCAGCCATGCCCGGACCCTGCAGTATTTT.

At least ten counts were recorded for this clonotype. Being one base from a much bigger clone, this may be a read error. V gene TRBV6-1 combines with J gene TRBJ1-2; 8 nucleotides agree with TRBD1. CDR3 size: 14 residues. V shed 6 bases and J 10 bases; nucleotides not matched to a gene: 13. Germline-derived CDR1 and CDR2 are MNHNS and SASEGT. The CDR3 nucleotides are TGTGCCAGCAGGCCAGGGGGCCAAACCACCTTCTACACCTTC. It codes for CASRPGGQTTFYTF.

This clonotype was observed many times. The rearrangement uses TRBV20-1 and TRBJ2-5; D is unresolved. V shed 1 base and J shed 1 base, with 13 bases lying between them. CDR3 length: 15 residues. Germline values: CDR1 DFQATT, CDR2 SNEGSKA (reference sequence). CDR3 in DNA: TGCAGTGCTAGAGGGCGTCGAGGCAGCCAAGAGACCCAGTACTTC. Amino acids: CSARGRRGSQETQYF.

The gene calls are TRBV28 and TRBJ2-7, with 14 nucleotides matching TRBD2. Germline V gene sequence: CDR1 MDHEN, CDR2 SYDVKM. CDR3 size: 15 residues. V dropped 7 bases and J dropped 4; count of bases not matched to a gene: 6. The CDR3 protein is CASTRLAGGSYEQYF. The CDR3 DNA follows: TGTGCCAGCACCCGACTAGCGGGAGGGTCTTACGAGCAGTACTTC. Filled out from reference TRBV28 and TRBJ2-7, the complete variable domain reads DVKVTQSSRYLVKRTGEKVFLECVQDMDHENMFWYRQDPGLGLRLIYFSYDVKMKEKGDIPEGYSVSREKKERFSLILESASTNQTSMYLCASTRLAGGSYEQYFGPGTRLTVT.

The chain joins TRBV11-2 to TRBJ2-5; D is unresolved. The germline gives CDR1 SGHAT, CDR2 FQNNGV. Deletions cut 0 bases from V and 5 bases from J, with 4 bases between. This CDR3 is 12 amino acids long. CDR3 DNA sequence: TGTGCCAGCAGCTTAGATAGGGAGACCCAGTACTTC. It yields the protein CASSLDRETQYF.

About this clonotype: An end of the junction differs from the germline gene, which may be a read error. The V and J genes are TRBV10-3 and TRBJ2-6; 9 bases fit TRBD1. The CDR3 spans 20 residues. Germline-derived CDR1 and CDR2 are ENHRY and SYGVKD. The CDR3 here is CASSTTTTGTGSSGANVLTF. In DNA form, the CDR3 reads TGTGCCAGCAGTACTACTACGACCGGGACAGGGAGCTCTGGGGCCAACGTCCTGACTTTC.

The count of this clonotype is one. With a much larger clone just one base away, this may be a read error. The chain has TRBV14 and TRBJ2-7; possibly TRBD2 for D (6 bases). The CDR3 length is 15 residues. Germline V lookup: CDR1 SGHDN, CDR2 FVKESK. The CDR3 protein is CASSLLATSSYERYF. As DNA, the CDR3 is TGTGCCAGCAGCCTTCTAGCGACGAGCTCCTACGAGCGGTACTTC.

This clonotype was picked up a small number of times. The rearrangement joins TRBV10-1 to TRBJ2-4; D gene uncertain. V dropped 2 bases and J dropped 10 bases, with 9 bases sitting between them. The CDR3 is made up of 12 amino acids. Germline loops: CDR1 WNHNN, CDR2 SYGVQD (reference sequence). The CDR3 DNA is TGCGCCAGCAGTGAGCCCGGGTATATTCAGTACTTC. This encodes CASSEPGYIQYF.

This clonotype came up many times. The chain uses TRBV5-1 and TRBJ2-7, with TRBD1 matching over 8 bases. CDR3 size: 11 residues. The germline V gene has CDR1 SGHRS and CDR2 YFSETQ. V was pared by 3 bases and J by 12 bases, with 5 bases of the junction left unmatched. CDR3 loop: CASSSQGVRYF. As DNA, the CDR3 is TGCGCCAGCAGCTCACAGGGGGTACGGTACTTC.

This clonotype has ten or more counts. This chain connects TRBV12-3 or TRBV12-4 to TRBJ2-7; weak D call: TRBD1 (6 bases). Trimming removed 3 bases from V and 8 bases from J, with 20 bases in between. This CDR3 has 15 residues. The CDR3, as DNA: TGTGCCAGCAGTTTCTGGGGGCTCGATTCCTTAAAGCAGTACTTC. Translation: CASSFWGLDSLKQYF.

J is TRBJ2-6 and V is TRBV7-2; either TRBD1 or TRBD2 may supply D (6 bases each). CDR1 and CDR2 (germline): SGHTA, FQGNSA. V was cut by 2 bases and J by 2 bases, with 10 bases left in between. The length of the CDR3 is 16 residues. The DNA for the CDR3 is TGTGCCAGCAGCTTAAACGGGGGCCCTGGGGCCAACGTCCTGACTTTC. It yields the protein CASSLNGGPGANVLTF. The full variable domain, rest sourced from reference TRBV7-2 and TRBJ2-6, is GAGVSQSPSNKVTEKGKDVELRCDPISGHTALYWYRQSLGQGLEFLIYFQGNSAPDKSGLPSDRFSAERTGGSVSTLTIQRTQQEDSAVYLCASSLNGGPGANVLTFGAGSRLTVL.